This passage covers 27 T cell receptor beta chains from one sample sequenced in a study of Ad26.COV2.S vaccination and SARS-CoV-2 variants. Data came from immunoSEQ multiplex PCR; TCRdb stores just in-frame clones and leaves some out. The table lists hundreds of thousands of clones, around 92% of them singletons. Source: peripheral blood, taken after recovery from COVID-19. Receptor source: a human donor who had recovered from COVID-19.

V and J are TRBV10-3 and TRBJ1-1, with D possibly TRBD1 on 6 matching bases. The ends were cut back, 0 bases at V and 11 bases at J, with 13 bases in the middle. Per germline, CDR1 ENHRY and CDR2 SYGVKD. The CDR3 totals 13 residues. The CDR3 coding sequence is TGTGCCATCAGTGAGTCGGTTGGGGGCGGGGCTTTCTTT. It is translated as CAISESVGGGAFF.

V gene TRBV5-1 combines with J gene TRBJ1-1, with D maybe TRBD1 (5 bases). CDR1 is SGHRS and CDR2 is YFSETQ in the germline V gene. This CDR3 has 12 amino acids. V shed 5 bases and J shed 4 bases, with 9 bases lying between them. This chain's CDR3 is CASRGPGTEAFF. Here the CDR3 DNA reads TGCGCCAGCAGGGGGCCCGGCACTGAAGCTTTCTTT.

V gene TRBV2 combines with J gene TRBJ1-2; a possible D gene is TRBD1 (5 bases). Trimming removed 6 bases at V and 2 bases at J, with 10 bases between. CDR1 is SNHLY, CDR2 FYNNEI, per germline. The CDR3 is 13 amino acids. The chain's CDR3 is CASRGLTNYGYTF. The CDR3 DNA reads TGTGCCAGCAGGGGGCTTACCAACTATGGCTACACCTTC.

V usage is TRBV19 and J usage is TRBJ1-5; D gene ambiguous. The CDR3 covers 12 residues. Trimming took off 6 bases at V and 4 bases at J, with 7 bases between the two ends. Germline V CDR1 and CDR2: LNHDA, SQIVND (reference sequence). Here the CDR3 DNA reads TGTGCCAGTAGGTCTCGGAATCAGCCCCAGCATTTT. This codes for CASRSRNQPQHF. The entire variable domain, with the rest obtained from reference TRBV19 and TRBJ1-5, is as follows: DGGITQSPKYLFRKEGQNVTLSCEQNLNHDAMYWYRQDPGQGLRLIYYSQIVNDFQKGDIAEGYSVSREKKESFPLTVTSAQKNPTAFYLCASRSRNQPQHFGDGTRLSIL.

J is TRBJ2-7 and V is TRBV27; 7 bases align to TRBD2. The CDR3 has 13 residues. V dropped 5 bases and J dropped 5; count of bases not matched to a gene: 6. CDR1 is MNHEY and CDR2 is SMNVEV in the germline V gene (reference sequence). CDR3 bases: TGTGCCAGCAGTCCTCGACTAGCCCACGAGCAGTACTTC. Protein: CASSPRLAHEQYF.

The chain links TRBV4-3 to TRBJ2-5; 9 nucleotides match TRBD2. The V gene end was trimmed by 5 bases and the J gene end by 4 bases; junction bases not matched to a gene: 2. Germline V CDR1 and CDR2: LGHNA, YSLEER. The CDR3 spans 13 residues. The DNA for the CDR3 is TGCGCCAGCAGCGCGGGGGGGCGAGAGACCCAGTACTTC. As protein: CASSAGGRETQYF.

The chain uses TRBV5-1 and TRBJ2-5; 8 nucleotides line up with TRBD1. V was pared by 5 bases and J by 3 bases, with 9 bases of the junction left unmatched. This CDR3 region has 15 residues. CDR1 is SGHRS, CDR2 YFSETQ, per germline. CDR3 bases: TGCGCCAGCAGTACGGACAGGGCAAGGGAAGAGACCCAGTACTTC. Amino acid sequence: CASSTDRAREETQYF.

This clone has only one observation. Other DNA sequences in the same sample also yield this CDR3. The chain recombines TRBV29-1 with TRBJ2-1; D perhaps matches TRBD2 (6 bases). V gave up 3 bases and J gave up 2 bases, with 8 bases separating them. The CDR3 runs 13 residues. Germline assignment: CDR1 SQVTM and CDR2 ANQGSEA. CDR3: CSVEGGTYNEQFF. In DNA form, the CDR3 reads TGCAGCGTTGAGGGGGGAACCTACAATGAGCAGTTCTTC.

The chain employs TRBV2 and TRBJ2-7; 9 positions match TRBD2. The CDR3 loop spans 16 amino acids. J was trimmed by 3 bases and V by 6 bases; bases with no gene match: 12. The V gene's germline CDR1 is SNHLY and CDR2 FYNNEI. The CDR3 DNA reads TGTGCCAGCAGCCATGCAAGCGGGGGGTCCATCTACGAGCAGTACTTC. It encodes CASSHASGGSIYEQYF.

The rearrangement joins TRBV7-8 to TRBJ2-2; D may correspond to TRBD1 or TRBD2 (5 bases each). Trimming took off 7 bases at V and 4 bases at J, with 13 bases between the two ends. This CDR3 comprises 14 residues. CDR1 and CDR2 (germline): SGHVS, FQNEAQ. CDR3 protein: CASMREQGTGELFF. The CDR3 DNA sequence: TGTGCCAGCATGAGGGAGCAGGGCACCGGGGAGCTGTTTTTT.

The chain has TRBV7-8 and TRBJ1-1, with 9 bases aligning to TRBD1. Germline V CDR1 and CDR2: SGHVS, FQNEAQ. V lost 3 bases and J lost 3; bases outside the gene matches: 5. The CDR3 runs 15 residues. The CDR3 nucleotides read TGTGCCAGCAGCTTCCGGGACAGGGTTGACACTGAAGCTTTCTTT. Protein: CASSFRDRVDTEAFF.

This clone occurred once. This chain uses TRBV12-3 or TRBV12-4 with TRBJ1-2; TRBD1 is a possible D gene (6 bases). The ends were cut back, 1 base at V and 8 bases at J, with 8 bases in the middle. The CDR3 contains 12 residues. CDR3 residues: CASSLEGDGYTF. The CDR3 coding sequence is TGTGCCAGCAGTTTAGAGGGGGACGGCTACACCTTC.

The V call is TRBV11-2, the J call TRBJ2-7; 8 bases fit TRBD2. The CDR3 runs 15 residues. Germline V gene sequence: CDR1 SGHAT, CDR2 FQNNGV. Trimming at V came to 0 bases and at J to 1 base, leaving 2 bases not matched to a gene. CDR3 DNA sequence: TGTGCCAGCAGCTTAGAAGGGACTAGGTCCTACGAGCAGTACTTC. This codes for CASSLEGTRSYEQYF.

The chain is built from TRBV19 and TRBJ1-5; D might be TRBD1 (6 bases). The CDR3 covers 15 residues. Per germline, CDR1 LNHDA and CDR2 SQIVND (reference sequence). V lost 9 bases to trimming and J lost 6 bases, with 21 bases between them. The CDR3 sequence: CARNLKQGIIQPQHF. The CDR3 nucleotides are TGTGCCAGAAACCTAAAACAGGGTATCATTCAGCCCCAGCATTTT.

This rearrangement joins TRBV7-8 to TRBJ2-5; TRBD1 aligns across 7 bases. The CDR3 is 17 residues long. V dropped 5 bases and J dropped 3; count of bases not matched to a gene: 15. The germline gives CDR1 SGHVS, CDR2 FQNEAQ. CDR3 loop: CASSPRDSGISEETQYF. DNA of the CDR3: TGTGCCAGCAGCCCCCGGGACAGTGGTATCAGTGAAGAGACCCAGTACTTC.

This clone was seen once. The chain combines TRBV6-5 with TRBJ1-2, with a weak D call TRBD1 (5 bases). Germline V gene data show CDR1 as MNHEY and CDR2 as SVGAGI. The length of the CDR3 is 15 residues. Trimming took 0 bases from V and 1 from J, leaving 9 bases between them. The CDR3 DNA is TGTGCCAGCAGTTACTCGAAACAGGATAACTATGGCTACACCTTC. Translation gives CASSYSKQDNYGYTF.

The rearrangement uses TRBV11-2 and TRBJ2-7; the D gene is possibly TRBD2 (5 bases). The CDR3 covers 14 residues. V lost 4 bases, J lost 2 bases, and 12 bases lay in between. Germline lookup yields CDR1 SGHAT and CDR2 FQNNGV. The CDR3 coding sequence is TGTGCCAGCAGCTCTTCCGGGAACCCCTACGAGCAGTACTTC. This sequence encodes CASSSSGNPYEQYF.

This clone was detected only once. This chain links TRBV5-1 with TRBJ2-3; 8 bases are shared with TRBD2. CDR1 and CDR2 (germline): SGHRS, YFSETQ. J was trimmed by 3 bases and V by 5 bases; bases with no gene match: 5. CDR3 length equals 14 residues. Here the CDR3 reads CASRPAGVTDTQYF. CDR3 nucleotides: TGCGCCAGCAGACCAGCGGGGGTTACAGATACGCAGTATTTT.

The chain combines TRBV5-5 with TRBJ1-5, with 10 positions matching TRBD1. V gave up 4 bases and J gave up 6 bases; unmatched junction bases: 7. The CDR3 loop spans 15 amino acids. Germline CDR1 reads SGHKS; CDR2 reads YYEKEE (reference sequence). The CDR3 DNA reads TGTGCCAGCAGCCCCGACAGGGGGCGAGTTCAGCCCCAGCATTTT. This codes for CASSPDRGRVQPQHF. The full variable domain, completed using reference TRBV5-5 and TRBJ1-5, is DAGVTQSPTHLIKTRGQQVTLRCSPISGHKSVSWYQQVLGQGPQFIFQYYEKEERGRGNFPDRFSARQFPNYSSELNVNALLLGDSALYLCASSPDRGRVQPQHFGDGTRLSIL.

The chain has TRBV5-8 and TRBJ2-7; D is unresolved. This CDR3 is built from 11 residues. Trimming cost V 2 bases and J 5 bases, with 5 bases left between them. Germline V gives CDR1 SGHTS, CDR2 YDEGEE. CDR3 bases: TGTGCCAGCAGCTTCACGCACGAGCAGTACTTC. It codes for CASSFTHEQYF.

The chain combines TRBV5-1 with TRBJ1-1; no clear D. The germline CDR1 and CDR2 sequences are SGHRS and YFSETQ. The CDR3 is made up of 14 amino acids. The germline V and J ends were trimmed by 5 bases and 0 bases, with 11 bases remaining between them. The CDR3: CASSEGHMNTEAFF. CDR3 nucleotides: TGCGCCAGCAGTGAGGGCCACATGAACACTGAAGCTTTCTTT.

The J gene is TRBJ2-1, the V gene TRBV5-4; no clear D. Germline V gives CDR1 SGHNT, CDR2 YYREEE (reference sequence). This CDR3 is 12 amino acids long. V gave up 7 bases and J gave up 7 bases, with 12 bases separating them. CDR3 amino acids: CASVGTSNEQFF. CDR3 nucleotides: TGTGCCAGCGTTGGCACGTCGAATGAGCAGTTCTTC. The full variable domain, with the rest looked up from reference TRBV5-4 and TRBJ2-1, is ETGVTQSPTHLIKTRGQQVTLRCSSQSGHNTVSWYQQALGQGPQFIFQYYREEENGRGNFPPRFSGLQFPNYSSELNVNALELDDSALYLCASVGTSNEQFFGPGTRLTVL.

The chain recombines TRBV14 with TRBJ2-7, with TRBD1 identical over 8 bases. CDR1 is SGHDN, CDR2 FVKESK, per germline. The CDR3 sequence is 14 residues long. After removal of 6 bases from V and 3 bases from J, the junction contained 7 bases not matched to a gene. The CDR3 nucleotides are TGTGCCAGCAGTCTCGGCAGGGGGCTCTACGAGCAGTACTTC. This codes for CASSLGRGLYEQYF.

The CDR3 spells CASSSQPLQGLRSPLHF. The CDR3 DNA sequence: TGCGCCAGCAGCTCCCAACCACTACAGGGGCTTAGGTCACCCCTCCACTTT. The chain links TRBV5-1 to TRBJ1-6, with 7 positions matching TRBD1. The CDR3 is 17 amino acids. Germline V gene lookup returns CDR1 SGHRS and CDR2 YFSETQ. V lost 3 bases, J lost 10 bases, and 16 bases stayed unmatched.

The V call is TRBV7-9, the J call TRBJ1-2; 8 bases align to TRBD1. The V segment lost 6 bases and the J segment 5 bases; nucleotides outside the gene matches: 8. In germline, CDR1 is SEHNR, CDR2 FQNEAQ (reference sequence). The CDR3 runs to 14 residues. The CDR3: CASRPPTGAYGYTF. In DNA, the CDR3 is TGTGCCAGCAGACCACCGACAGGGGCATATGGCTACACCTTC.

This chain joins TRBV18 and TRBJ2-7; D is perhaps TRBD1 (6 bases). Germline V gene sequence: CDR1 KGHSH, CDR2 LQKENI. The V end was cut by 3 bases, the J end by 3 bases, with 15 bases between. The length of the CDR3 is 15 residues. The CDR3 DNA reads as TGTGCCAGCTCACCGACGACCGCCAGGGGCTACGAGCAGTACTTC. Translated: CASSPTTARGYEQYF.

CDR3 coding DNA: TGTGCCAGCAGCTTGGGACTAGCGGAGGACACAGATACGCAGTATTTT. This gives the protein CASSLGLAEDTDTQYF. The chain joins TRBV5-8 to TRBJ2-3; TRBD2 aligns across 9 bases. The CDR3 covers 16 residues. CDR1 and CDR2 (germline): SGHTS, YDEGEE. The J segment lost 2 bases and the V segment lost 0 bases, leaving 4 bases of the junction unmatched.